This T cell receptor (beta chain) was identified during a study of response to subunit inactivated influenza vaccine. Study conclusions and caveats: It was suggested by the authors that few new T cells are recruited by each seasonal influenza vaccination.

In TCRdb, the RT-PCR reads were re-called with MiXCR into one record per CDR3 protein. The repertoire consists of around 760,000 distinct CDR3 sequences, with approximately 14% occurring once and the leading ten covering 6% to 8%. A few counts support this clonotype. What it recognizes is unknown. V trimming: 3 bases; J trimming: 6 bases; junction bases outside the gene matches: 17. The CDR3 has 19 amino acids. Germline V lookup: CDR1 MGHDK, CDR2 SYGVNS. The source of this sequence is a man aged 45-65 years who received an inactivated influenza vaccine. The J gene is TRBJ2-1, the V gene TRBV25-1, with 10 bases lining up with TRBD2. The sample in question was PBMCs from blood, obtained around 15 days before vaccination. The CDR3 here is CASSDSIRPTSGPRNEQFF. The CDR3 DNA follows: TGTGCCAGCAGTGATTCAATACGGCCGACTAGCGGGCCGCGCAATGAGCAGTTCTTC.